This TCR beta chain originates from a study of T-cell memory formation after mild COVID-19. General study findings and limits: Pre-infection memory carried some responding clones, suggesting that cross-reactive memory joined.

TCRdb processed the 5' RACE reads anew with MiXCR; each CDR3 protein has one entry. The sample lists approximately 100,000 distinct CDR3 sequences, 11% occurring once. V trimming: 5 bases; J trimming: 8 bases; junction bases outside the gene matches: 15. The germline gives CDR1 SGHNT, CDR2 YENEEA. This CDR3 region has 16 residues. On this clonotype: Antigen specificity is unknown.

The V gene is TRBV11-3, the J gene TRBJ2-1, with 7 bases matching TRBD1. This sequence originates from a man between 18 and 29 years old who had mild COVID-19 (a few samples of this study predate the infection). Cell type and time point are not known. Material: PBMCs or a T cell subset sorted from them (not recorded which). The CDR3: CASSPRQGPGIHEQFF. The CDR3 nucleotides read TGTGCCAGCAGCCCCAGACAGGGTCCCGGGATTCATGAGCAGTTCTTC. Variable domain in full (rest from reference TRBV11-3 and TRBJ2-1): EAGVVQSPRYKIIEKKQPVAFWCNPISGHNTLYWYLQNLGQGPELLIRYENEEAVDDSQLPKDRFSAERLKGVDSTLKIQPAELGDSAVYLCASSPRQGPGIHEQFFGPGTRLTVL.